These 2 T cell receptor beta chains came from one sample sequenced in a study of cytomegalovirus exposure and HLA in healthy donors. This PCR relied on a set of 60 Vbeta primers and 13 Jbeta primers. Sequenced by immunoSEQ multiplex PCR; TCRdb stores in-frame clones only, minus some. The table lists about 130,000 clones, 80% of them singletons. The sequenced material came from PBMCs. The source is a woman aged 40 to 50 in good health and CMV-seronegative.

This clone was seen a few times. The chain uses TRBV6-6 and TRBJ1-4; D perhaps matches TRBD1 (6 bases). Germline CDR1 MNHNY, CDR2 SVGAGI (reference sequence). This CDR3 spans 13 amino acids. Trimming removed 6 bases from V and 5 bases from J, with 10 bases in between. The CDR3 protein is CASRNDRNEKLFF. CDR3 DNA: TGTGCCAGCAGGAACGACAGGAATGAAAAACTGTTTTTT.

The chain has TRBV7-2 and TRBJ2-1, with 15 bases aligning to TRBD2. CDR3 size: 15 residues. CDR1 and CDR2 (germline): SGHTA, FQGNSA. Unmatched junction bases numbered 7, after V lost 6 bases and J lost 10 bases. The CDR3 is CASSPPGLAGGEQFF. The CDR3 DNA reads as TGTGCCAGCAGTCCACCGGGACTAGCGGGGGGCGAGCAGTTCTTC. Full variable domain (outside the CDR3, taken from reference TRBV7-2 and TRBJ2-1): GAGVSQSPSNKVTEKGKDVELRCDPISGHTALYWYRQSLGQGLEFLIYFQGNSAPDKSGLPSDRFSAERTGGSVSTLTIQRTQQEDSAVYLCASSPPGLAGGEQFFGPGTRLTVL.